These 8 T cell receptor beta chains originate from one sample sequenced in a study of blood T cell repertoires in COVID-19. The method was immunoSEQ multiplex PCR; TCRdb's version includes in-frame clones alone and lacks a portion of them. The table records 150,000 to 200,000 clones, 65% to 90% of them present only once. The sequenced material came from peripheral blood. The receptors were gathered from a man in his sixties with acute or convalescent COVID-19.

The rearrangement links TRBV6-5 to TRBJ2-1; TRBD2 aligns across 10 bases. The CDR3 covers 14 residues. The germline V gene has CDR1 MNHEY and CDR2 SVGAGI. Unmatched junction bases numbered 5, after V lost 3 bases and J lost 9 bases. Written as DNA, the CDR3 is TGTGCCAGCAGTTATTCTAGCGGGAGTTTTGAGCAGTTCTTC. Translation: CASSYSSGSFEQFF.

The rearrangement links TRBV11-2 to TRBJ1-1; possible D gene TRBD1, 5 bases. This CDR3 is built from 13 residues. The V gene's germline CDR1 is SGHAT and CDR2 FQNNGV. V lost 5 bases and J 4 bases, leaving 11 bases between the germline ends. CDR3 bases: TGTGCCAGCAGCAGCAGGGTTGGCACTGAAGCTTTCTTT. This translates into CASSSRVGTEAFF.

V gene TRBV29-1 combines with J gene TRBJ1-2; D perhaps matches TRBD1 (5 bases). Deletions cut 7 bases from V and 2 bases from J, with 14 bases between. The CDR3 sequence is 13 residues long. The germline gives CDR1 SQVTM, CDR2 ANQGSEA. Here the CDR3 reads CSANGGHNYGYTF. CDR3 sequence (DNA): TGCAGCGCCAACGGGGGTCACAACTATGGCTACACCTTC.

The rearrangement joins TRBV3-1 (or the pseudogene TRBV3-2) to TRBJ1-2; perhaps TRBD1 as D (5 bases). This CDR3 region has 15 residues. Germline V gene data show CDR1 as LGHDT and CDR2 as YNNKEL (reference sequence). The V gene lost 3 bases and the J gene lost 3 bases, with 14 bases spanning the gap. The CDR3 DNA sequence: TGTGCCAGCAGCCATTGGGGGGAGAGGGACTATGGCTACACCTTC. Protein product: CASSHWGERDYGYTF.

The CDR3 here is CASVPGQGLGNTEAFF. The CDR3 DNA reads TGCGCCAGCGTCCCGGGACAGGGTTTGGGGAACACTGAAGCTTTCTTT. This chain connects TRBV5-1 to TRBJ1-1; 9 positions agree with TRBD1. J lost 1 base, V lost 7 bases, and 11 bases had no gene match. This CDR3 region has 16 residues. Germline CDR1 is SGHRS and CDR2 is YFSETQ.

The chain has TRBV5-8 and TRBJ1-2, with D tentatively TRBD1 (5 bases). The CDR3 has 14 residues. V was pared by 2 bases and J by 7 bases, with 15 bases between. Germline CDR1 is SGHTS and CDR2 is YDEGEE. The CDR3 DNA reads as TGTGCCAGCAGCTTATGGCAAGGGGTTATTGGCTACACCTTC. This gives the protein CASSLWQGVIGYTF.

This CDR3 reads CSVTRLANEQFF. The CDR3 DNA is TGCAGCGTGACCCGACTTGCTAATGAGCAGTTCTTC. V and J are TRBV29-1 and TRBJ2-1, with no clear D. The CDR3 length is 12 residues. In germline, CDR1 is SQVTM, CDR2 ANQGSEA. V lost 6 bases and J lost 7, with 13 bases in between.

V and J are TRBV10-3 and TRBJ2-1, with 11 positions matching TRBD2. V was clipped by 4 bases and J by 8 bases; unmatched bases: 10. The CDR3 contains 16 residues. From germline, CDR1 is ENHRY and CDR2 SYGVKD. CDR3 amino acids: CAISGRSTSGSDEQFF. CDR3 bases: TGTGCCATCAGTGGGCGGTCCACTAGCGGGAGCGATGAGCAGTTCTTC.